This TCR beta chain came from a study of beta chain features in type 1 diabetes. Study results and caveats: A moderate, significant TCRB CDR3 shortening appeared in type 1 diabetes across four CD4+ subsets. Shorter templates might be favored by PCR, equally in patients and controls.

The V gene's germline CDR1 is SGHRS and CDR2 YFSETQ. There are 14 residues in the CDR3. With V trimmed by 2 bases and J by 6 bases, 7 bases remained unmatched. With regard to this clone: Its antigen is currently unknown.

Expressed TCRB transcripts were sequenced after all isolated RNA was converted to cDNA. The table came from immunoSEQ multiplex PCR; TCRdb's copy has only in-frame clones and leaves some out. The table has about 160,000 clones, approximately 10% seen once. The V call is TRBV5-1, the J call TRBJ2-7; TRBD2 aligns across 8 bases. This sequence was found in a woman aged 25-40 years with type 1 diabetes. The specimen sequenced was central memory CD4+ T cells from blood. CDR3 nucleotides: TGCGCCAGCAGCTTAAGGACTAGCCAGGGCGAGCAGTACTTC. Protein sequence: CASSLRTSQGEQYF.